A selection of T cell receptor beta chains follows, all from one sample in a study of a mutant IDH1 vaccine in newly diagnosed glioma. Which antigens these TCRs recognize remains unknown. Sequencing was performed with immunoSEQ multiplex PCR; in TCRdb, only in-frame clones are kept and a portion is missing. In the table there are about 64,000 clones, roughly 84% of which are singletons. The starting material was PBMCs, obtained from a glioma patient whose treatment included an IDH1 peptide vaccine. The receptors derive from a man under 40 with glioma. Both conserved end residues are part of each CDR3. The order of the fields is V gene, D gene, J gene, clone size, CDR3 protein, CDR3 DNA. The D gene is left open where the match is weak. Clone size appears in some rows only: once, few, many, or a class for an expanded clone.

TRBV27	-	TRBJ2-2	-	CASKRGGPNTGELFF	TGTGCCAGCAAAAGGGGGGGGCCGAACACCGGGGAGCTGTTTTTT
TRBV21-1	-	TRBJ1-2	few	CARRGEDYGYTF	TGTGCCAGGCGTGGGGAGGACTATGGCTACACCTTC
TRBV9	-	TRBJ2-1	-	CASSVAGEHEQFF	TGTGCCAGCAGCGTAGCAGGTGAACATGAGCAGTTCTTC
TRBV28	-	TRBJ2-2	-	CASSFMGAPGELFF	TGTGCCAGCAGTTTCATGGGCGCCCCCGGGGAGCTGTTTTTT
TRBV4-1	-	TRBJ1-1	few	CASSLLTKAEAFF	TGCGCCAGCAGCCTCTTGACAAAAGCTGAAGCTTTCTTT
TRBV4-1	-	TRBJ1-6	-	CASSQVTGTGNSPLHF	TGCGCCAGCAGCCAAGTTACAGGGACGGGGAATTCACCCCTCCACTTT
TRBV5-4	TRBD2	TRBJ2-5	-	CASLIGGQETQYF	TGTGCCAGTCTCATCGGGGGGCAAGAGACCCAGTACTTC
TRBV30	-	TRBJ2-7	-	CAWKGRESRIYEQYF	TGTGCCTGGAAGGGGCGGGAATCCCGCATCTACGAGCAGTACTTT
TRBV19	-	TRBJ2-1	-	CASSIGGRITIF	TGTGCCAGTAGTATAGGGGGCCGTATTACGATCTTC
TRBV7-8	-	TRBJ2-1	-	CASSLVELRAQFF	TGTGCCAGCAGCTTAGTCGAGTTGAGAGCGCAGTTCTTC
TRBV11-3	TRBD2	TRBJ2-3	-	CASSLAGTSNTDTQYF	TGTGCCAGCAGCTTAGCGGGGACTAGCAACACAGATACGCAGTATTTT
TRBV30	-	TRBJ2-2	-	CAWKAYTGELFF	TGTGCCTGGAAAGCCTACACCGGGGAGCTGTTTTTT
TRBV19	-	TRBJ2-1	-	CAGGGVGNEQFF	TGTGCCGGGGGAGGCGTGGGAAATGAGCAGTTCTTC
TRBV9	TRBD2	TRBJ2-1	-	CASSVLAGGYNEQFF	TGTGCCAGCAGCGTACTAGCGGGGGGGTACAATGAGCAGTTCTTC
TRBV4-1	-	TRBJ1-5	few	CASSQGTRREPQHF	TGCGCCAGCAGCCAAGGGACCCGTCGGGAGCCCCAGCATTTT
TRBV6-5	TRBD1	TRBJ1-3	-	CASSLDRVTGNTIYF	TGTGCCAGCTCACTCGACAGGGTAACTGGAAACACCATATATTTT
TRBV20-1	-	TRBJ2-2	once	CSARQHRGAVF	TGCAGTGCTAGACAACACCGGGGAGCTGTTTTT
TRBV7-9	-	TRBJ1-2	few	CASSLGRTNYGYTF	TGTGCCAGCAGCTTAGGCAGGACTAACTATGGCTACACCTTC
TRBV27	TRBD1	TRBJ1-5	-	CASSPTGTGDQPQHF	TGTGCCAGCAGTCCCACCGGGACAGGGGATCAGCCCCAGCATTTT
TRBV7-2	TRBD1	TRBJ1-2	-	CASSDPDRVGPYGYTF	TGTGCCAGCAGCGACCCCGACAGGGTCGGGCCCTATGGCTACACCTTC
TRBV6-6	-	TRBJ1-2	-	CASSERGGDYGYTF	TGTGCCAGCAGCGAACGGGGGGGTGACTATGGCTACACCTTC
TRBV6-5	-	TRBJ2-3	-	CASSLRTSTDTQYF	TGTGCCAGCAGTTTACGGACCAGCACAGATACGCAGTATTTT
TRBV7-6	TRBD1	TRBJ1-1	-	CASSSGTGITEAFF	TGTGCCAGCAGCTCCGGGACAGGGATAACTGAAGCTTTCTTT
TRBV7-9	-	TRBJ1-4	few	CASSLLKTGVEKLFF	TGTGCCAGCAGCTTACTGAAGACAGGCGTTGAAAAACTGTTTTTT
TRBV6-1	-	TRBJ1-5	-	CASRTEPGQPQHF	TGTGCCAGTAGAACAGAGCCCGGTCAGCCCCAGCATTTT
TRBV6-5	-	TRBJ1-5	-	CASSPNDYSNQPQHF	TGTGCCAGCAGCCCAAACGATTATAGCAATCAGCCCCAGCATTTT
TRBV10-1	-	TRBJ2-2	-	CASSEGGAVKLFF	TGCGCCAGCAGTGAAGGGGGGGCGGTGAAGCTGTTTTTT
TRBV7-9	-	TRBJ2-1	-	CASSSGGFTGDHNEQFF	TGTGCCAGCAGCTCAGGAGGGTTTACAGGGGACCACAATGAGCAGTTCTTC
TRBV15	-	TRBJ1-1	-	CATSRDRMNTEAFF	TGTGCCACCAGCAGAGACAGAATGAACACTGAAGCTTTCTTT
TRBV7-2	-	TRBJ2-5	-	CASSVSPQETQYF	TGTGCCAGCAGCGTCTCACCTCAAGAGACCCAGTACTTC
TRBV28	-	TRBJ2-3	-	CASRPQVEDTQYF	TGTGCCAGCAGACCTCAGGTTGAGGATACGCAGTATTTT
TRBV27	-	TRBJ1-5	-	CASSVTAWGPQHF	TGTGCCAGCAGTGTTACCGCCTGGGGACCCCAGCATTTT